Following are 6 T cell receptor beta chains from one sample sequenced in a study of T cell repertoires in cytomegalovirus infection. TCRdb itself ran the reads through MiXCR, one entry per CDR3 protein. The table lists 200,000 or so distinct CDR3 sequences, 28% of them singletons. Sequences were obtained from PBMCs. Every receptor here comes from a human donor in good health (CMV status not recorded). Some clones in this sample may be carry-over from other donors' samples.

In this sample, this clonotype turned up a few times. V and J are TRBV5-4 and TRBJ2-5; D uncertain. The V end lost 1 base, the J end lost 0 bases, and 7 bases lay between the germline ends. Germline V gene lookup returns CDR1 SGHNT and CDR2 YYREEE (reference sequence). There are 14 residues in the CDR3. The chain's CDR3 is CASSLRLYQETQYF. DNA for the CDR3: TGTGCCAGCAGCTTGCGGCTATACCAAGAGACCCAGTACTTC. Variable domain in full (rest from reference TRBV5-4 and TRBJ2-5): ETGVTQSPTHLIKTRGQQVTLRCSSQSGHNTVSWYQQALGQGPQFIFQYYREEENGRGNFPPRFSGLQFPNYSSELNVNALELDDSALYLCASSLRLYQETQYFGPGTRLLVL.

About this clonotype itself: A much larger clone differs by one base, so this may be a read error. V usage is TRBV13 and J usage is TRBJ2-3; possible D gene TRBD2, 5 bases. Germline loops: CDR1 PRHDT, CDR2 FYEKMQ (reference sequence). The V end was cut by 2 bases, the J end by 0 bases, with 6 bases between. CDR3 size: 14 residues. The DNA for the CDR3 is TGTGCCAGCAGCTTATGGGAGAGCACAGATACGCAGTATTTT. It specifies CASSLWESTDTQYF.

This clonotype has more than one count but fewer than ten. This sequence joins TRBV7-3 and TRBJ2-5, with TRBD2 matching 14 bases. This CDR3 spans 15 amino acids. V shed 4 bases and J 9 bases; nucleotides not matched to a gene: 7. Germline CDR1 reads SGHTA; CDR2 reads FQGTGA. CDR3 in amino acids: CASSSGLAGVRAQYF. The CDR3 nucleotides read TGTGCCAGCAGCTCGGGACTAGCGGGGGTACGGGCCCAGTACTTC.

There are many counts of this clonotype. V is TRBV9 and J is TRBJ1-1, with no clear D. Trimming shortened V by 0 bases and J by 1 base, and 4 bases separated the two germline ends. Germline assignment: CDR1 SGDLS and CDR2 YYNGEE. The CDR3 contains 13 residues. Written as DNA, the CDR3 is TGTGCCAGCAGCGTAGCTACGAACACTGAAGCTTTCTTT. Residues: CASSVATNTEAFF.

The chain employs TRBV10-3 and TRBJ1-2; the match to TRBD1 covers 10 bases. Germline lookup yields CDR1 ENHRY and CDR2 SYGVKD. V shed 0 bases, J shed 4 bases, and the junction held 8 bases outside the gene matches. The CDR3 totals 17 residues. The CDR3 loop is CAISESAGTGAGYGYTF. The CDR3 DNA reads as TGTGCCATCAGTGAGTCGGCTGGGACAGGGGCCGGCTATGGCTACACCTTC.

V is TRBV9 and J is TRBJ2-3; D might be TRBD1 (6 bases). V lost 3 bases and J 2 bases, leaving 16 bases between the germline ends. CDR1 is SGDLS and CDR2 is YYNGEE in the germline V gene. This CDR3 has 16 amino acids. The CDR3 coding sequence is TGTGCCAGCAGCGAGGAACAGGGATTTTCCACAGATACGCAGTATTTT. The encoded protein is CASSEEQGFSTDTQYF.